These 5 T cell receptor beta chains originate from one sample sequenced in a study of cytomegalovirus exposure and HLA in healthy donors. In the PCR, 60 Vbeta and 13 Jbeta primers were used. Libraries were prepared by immunoSEQ multiplex PCR; TCRdb keeps only in-frame clonotypes and omits some of them. The data contain 80,000 to 100,000 clones, 55% to 80% of them singletons. Sequencing was carried out using PBMCs. Receptor source: a female donor in good health and CMV-seronegative.

V gene TRBV4-3 combines with J gene TRBJ2-3, with 7 bases aligning to TRBD2. This CDR3 has 15 residues. The germline gives CDR1 LGHNA, CDR2 YSLEER. Trimming removed 4 bases from V and 2 bases from J; junction bases left unmatched: 6. CDR3 protein: CASSRQRGVTDTQYF. The CDR3 DNA reads TGCGCCAGCAGCCGACAGCGGGGAGTCACAGATACGCAGTATTTT.

The V call is TRBV15, the J call TRBJ1-6; TRBD1 matches 10 bases. This CDR3 spans 14 amino acids. The germline gives CDR1 LNHNV, CDR2 YYDKDF (reference sequence). V was clipped by 3 bases and J by 16 bases; unmatched bases: 9. This CDR3 reads CATSRSRDRGGLHF. For the CDR3, the DNA is TGTGCCACCAGCAGGTCCCGGGACAGGGGAGGGCTCCACTTT.

The chain employs TRBV5-1 and TRBJ2-7; TRBD2 might be the D (7 bases). V was clipped by 1 base and J by 5 bases, with 13 bases between them. Germline CDR1 and CDR2: SGHRS and YFSETQ. The CDR3 is 14 amino acids. Written as DNA, the CDR3 is TGCGCCAGCAGCTTGAGGGGGGGCCAACACGAGCAGTACTTC. It is translated as CASSLRGGQHEQYF.

The V call is TRBV7-9, the J call TRBJ1-6; D might be TRBD1 (6 bases). The CDR3 extends over 16 amino acids. The germline V and J ends were trimmed by 4 bases and 6 bases, with 16 bases remaining between them. Germline V gives CDR1 SEHNR, CDR2 FQNEAQ (reference sequence). As DNA, the CDR3 is TGTGCCAGCAGCTCACAGACAGGAATGATTAATTCACCCCTCCACTTT. It translates to CASSSQTGMINSPLHF.

This clone was seen a few times. The genes are TRBV27 and TRBJ2-4; 7 nucleotides agree with TRBD2. The CDR3 totals 14 residues. Germline V CDR1 and CDR2: MNHEY, SMNVEV (reference sequence). The V and J ends lost 3 bases and 6 bases, in that order; junction bases with no gene match: 5. CDR3 in amino acids: CASSLVGGSNIQYF. The CDR3 region has the DNA TGTGCCAGCAGTTTGGTCGGGGGGTCAAACATTCAGTACTTC.